Sequencing of this T cell receptor (beta chain) was carried out in a study of T cells after yellow fever vaccination. The study, taken as a whole, reports: Reappearance after the booster was seen for most primary-vaccination clones, at 95% to 96% CD4 and 80% to 90% CD8.

Germline CDR1 reads SQVTM; CDR2 reads ANQGSEA. V was pared by 5 bases and J by 5 bases, with 13 bases between. The CDR3 spans 12 residues. This clonotype was seen more than once but under ten times. Its antigen is not known. From the 5' RACE reads, TCRdb called clonotypes with MiXCR, one entry per CDR3 protein. The sample gives just under 600,000 distinct CDR3 sequences, 13% of which show up once; 11% to 15% is in the top ten. The TCR comes from a man in his thirties or forties who received the YFV17D yellow fever vaccine. The sequences come from PBMCs, collected on the day of the yellow fever booster vaccination. The chain links TRBV29-1 to TRBJ2-7, with D possibly called TRBD1 or TRBD2 (6 bases each). The CDR3 DNA sequence: TGCAGCGTTTACGACAGGAGGGACGAGCAGTACTTC. It yields the protein CSVYDRRDEQYF.